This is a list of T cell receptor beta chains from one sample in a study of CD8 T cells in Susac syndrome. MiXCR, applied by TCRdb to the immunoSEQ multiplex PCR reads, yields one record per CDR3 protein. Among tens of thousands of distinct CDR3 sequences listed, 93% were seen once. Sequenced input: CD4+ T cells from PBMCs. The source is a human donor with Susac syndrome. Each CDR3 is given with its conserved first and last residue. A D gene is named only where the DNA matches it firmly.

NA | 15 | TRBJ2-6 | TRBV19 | CASSSGSSGANVLTF | TGTGCCAGTAGTTCAGGGTCTTCTGGGGCCAACGTCCTGACTTTC
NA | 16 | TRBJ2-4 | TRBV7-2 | CASSQIQGQAKNIQYF | TGTGCCAGCAGCCAAATACAGGGCCAAGCCAAAAACATTCAGTACTTC
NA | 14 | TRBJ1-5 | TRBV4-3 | CASSQEFMGQPQHF | TGCGCCAGCAGCCAAGAATTTATGGGTCAGCCCCAGCATTTT
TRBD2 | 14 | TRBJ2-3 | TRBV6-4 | CASSEQTSSDTQYF | TGTGCCAGCAGTGAACAGACTAGCTCAGATACGCAGTATTTT
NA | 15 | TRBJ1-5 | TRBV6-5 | CASSRTRGGYQPQHF | TGTGCCAGCAGTAGAACACGGGGGGGCTATCAGCCCCAGCATTTT
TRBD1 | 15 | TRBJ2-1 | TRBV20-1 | CSAKPTGGSYNEQFF | TGCAGTGCCAAACCGACAGGGGGCTCCTACAATGAGCAGTTCTTC
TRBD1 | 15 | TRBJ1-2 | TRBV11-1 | CASSLGQGAFYGYTF | TGTGCCAGCAGCCTGGGACAGGGGGCCTTCTATGGCTACACCTTC
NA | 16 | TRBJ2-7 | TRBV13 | CASSPRGQTNSYEQYF | TGTGCCAGCAGCCCCCGAGGACAGACTAACTCCTACGAGCAGTACTTC
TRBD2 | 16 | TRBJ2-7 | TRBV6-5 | CASSSKRGRSSYEQYF | TGTGCCAGCAGTTCCAAGCGGGGCCGAAGCTCCTACGAGCAGTACTTC
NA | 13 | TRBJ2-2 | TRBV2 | CASLSKNTGELFF | TGTGCCAGCTTGTCCAAGAACACCGGGGAGCTGTTTTTT
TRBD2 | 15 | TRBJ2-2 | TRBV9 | CASSQSGGAAGELFF | TGTGCCAGCAGTCAGAGCGGGGGGGCAGCCGGGGAGCTGTTTTTT
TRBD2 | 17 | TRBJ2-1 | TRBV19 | CASSRPGLAFAYNEQFF | TGTGCCAGTAGTAGGCCGGGACTAGCTTTCGCCTACAATGAGCAGTTCTTC
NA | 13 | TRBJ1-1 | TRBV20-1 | CSARRDKNTEAFF | TGCAGTGCTAGGCGGGACAAGAACACTGAAGCTTTCTTT
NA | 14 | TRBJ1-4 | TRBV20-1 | CSARGGAQHQKLFF | TGCAGTGCCAGAGGCGGGGCCCAACACCAAAAACTGTTTTTT
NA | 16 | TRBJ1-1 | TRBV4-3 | CASSQDPGPSGGQAFF | TGCGCCAGCAGCCAAGATCCAGGACCTAGCGGAGGCCAAGCTTTCTTT
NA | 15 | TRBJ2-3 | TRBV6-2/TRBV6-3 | CASSYPQQGADTQYF | TGTGCCAGCAGTTACCCCCAACAGGGTGCAGATACGCAGTATTTT
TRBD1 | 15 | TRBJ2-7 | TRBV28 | CASTDPGTVFYEQYF | TGTGCCAGCACTGACCCCGGGACAGTTTTTTACGAGCAGTACTTC
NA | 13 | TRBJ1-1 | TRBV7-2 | CASKSRERAEAFF | TGTGCCAGCAAAAGCAGGGAGCGCGCTGAAGCTTTCTTT
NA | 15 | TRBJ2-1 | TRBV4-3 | CASSQARDLPNEQFF | TGCGCCAGCAGCCAAGCCCGGGACCTACCCAATGAGCAGTTCTTC
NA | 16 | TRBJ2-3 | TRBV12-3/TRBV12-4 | CASSNREAGITDTQYF | TGTGCCAGCAGTAACCGGGAAGCCGGTATTACAGATACGCAGTATTTT
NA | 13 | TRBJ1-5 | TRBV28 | CASSSGTDRDVRF | TGTGCCAGCAGTTCCGGGACCGACCGGGACGTACGGTTT
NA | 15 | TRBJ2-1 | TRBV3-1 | CASRASGRRYNEQFF | TGTGCTTCCCGGGCGTCGGGACGTCGCTACAATGAGCAGTTCTTC
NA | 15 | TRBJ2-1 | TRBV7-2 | CASRSGGTQYNEQFF | TGTGCCAGCAGATCAGGCGGGACTCAATACAATGAGCAGTTCTTC
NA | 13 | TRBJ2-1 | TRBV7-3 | CASSFNYGQEQFF | TGTGCCAGCAGCTTCAACTACGGACAGGAGCAGTTCTTC